This T cell receptor (beta chain) was sequenced during a study of T cell responses to AZD1222 COVID-19 vaccine. Notes on the study in general: Repertoires were sampled only after the peak T cell response. Clonal diversity was possibly underestimated, and white British individuals and females predominated among donors. Researchers report vaccine-associated CD4 TCRs spanning spike, with dominance at 160-218 and 743-854. Increased Spike-specific TCR breadth and depth were observed after two AZD1222 doses.

CDR3 size: 11 residues. Trimming removed 6 bases at V and 5 bases at J, with 4 bases between. Germline V gene lookup returns CDR1 MNHEY and CDR2 SVGAGI. The method was immunoSEQ multiplex PCR; TCRdb's version includes in-frame clones alone and lacks a portion of them. The repertoire holds about 130,000 clones, with 70% to 90% as singletons. Concerning this clone: Its antigen is as yet unknown. Other DNA sequences from this sample encode an identical CDR3 as well.

The sequencing used peripheral blood, collected on day 0 of AZD1222 vaccination. The clonotype was recovered from an adult in good health. The rearrangement links TRBV6-5 to TRBJ1-4; D remains ambiguous. Here the CDR3 DNA reads TGTGCCAGCAGGCGGAATGAAAAACTGTTTTTT. This translates into CASRRNEKLFF.